The clone carrying this TCR beta chain was counted once. This specimen belongs to a study of shared clonotypes between healthy human individuals. Study overall: The donor group consisted of a couple of women and a few men, aged 18 to 49.

Deletions cut 5 bases from V and 6 bases from J, with 23 bases between. The germline V gene encodes CDR1 PRHDT and CDR2 FYEKMQ (reference sequence). This CDR3 has 16 residues. Using immunoSEQ multiplex PCR, the repertoire was profiled, and TCRdb retains in-frame clones only, with some absent. The sample carries a few million clones, more than 80% recorded once. Sequenced material: naive CD4+ T cells sorted from blood. Subset given: CD45RA+ positively selected. This TCR came from a man in his late teens or twenties in good health. The J gene is TRBJ2-7, the V gene TRBV13, with D possibly being TRBD2 (6 bases). The CDR3 spells CASSHRRLGSRGEQYF. CDR3 nucleotide sequence: TGTGCCAGCAGCCACCGCCGACTAGGCTCTCGTGGCGAGCAGTACTTC.